This is a list of T cell receptor beta chains from one sample in a study of monozygotic twins with inflammatory bowel disease. One entry per CDR3 protein, without DNA, is what TCRdb gives after re-calling the 5' RACE reads. The table lists over 350,000 distinct CDR3 sequences. The specimen sequenced was blood. The receptors here all came from a human donor with ulcerative colitis or Crohn's disease, or a healthy co-twin of an affected twin (not recorded which). The CDR3 runs from the conserved cysteine through the conserved F or W. The order of the fields is J gene, V gene, CDR3 protein.

>TRBJ1-5|TRBV15
CAISEMWASNQPQHF
>TRBJ1-1|TRBV7-3
CASSLTPQGLGTEAFF
>TRBJ2-1|TRBV18
CASSPMRNEQFF
>TRBJ2-7|TRBV6-2/TRBV6-3
CASSNRQGSYEQYF
>TRBJ2-7|TRBV19
CASSISGGEQYF
>TRBJ1-3|TRBV29-1
CSVSEGANGNTIYF
>TRBJ2-7|TRBV28
CASSLWSEQYF
>TRBJ1-6|TRBV7-2
CASVGDRGISPLHF
>TRBJ1-5|TRBV27
CASSDRWWQPQHF
>TRBJ2-3|TRBV7-6
CASSLGTSGGADTQYF
>TRBJ2-7|TRBV6-1
CASSPRDRASHEQYF
>TRBJ2-5|TRBV7-6
CASSPHTGQETQYF
>TRBJ2-2|TRBV5-1
CASSLDPLNTGELFF
>TRBJ1-1|TRBV7-2
CASSLRQFEAFF
>TRBJ2-3|TRBV4-1
CASSPRLAGFTDTQYF
>TRBJ2-1|TRBV6-1
CASTRDVSSYNEQFF
>TRBJ2-7|TRBV5-1
CASSRGGGILYEQYF
>TRBJ2-5|TRBV6-5
CASSYRGTARETQYF
>TRBJ2-2|TRBV9
CASSVNTGELFF
>TRBJ1-2|TRBV4-2
CASSQERGYYGYTF
>TRBJ2-7|TRBV6-5
CASSYGGSKVGQYF
>TRBJ2-4|TRBV7-2
CASSLRQGAKNIQYF
>TRBJ2-2|TRBV19
CASSPTIPFTGELFF
>TRBJ2-2|TRBV12-3/TRBV12-4
CASRRTVRNTGELFF
>TRBJ2-1|TRBV27
CASSLDHSSYNEQFF
>TRBJ2-6|TRBV6-5
CASSYSRGANVLTF
>TRBJ2-5|TRBV7-3
CASSIAGLQETQYF
>TRBJ2-2|TRBV7-8
CASSSLIRTAGPNTGELFF
>TRBJ2-1|TRBV7-3
CASSGGSAGEQFF
>TRBJ1-6|TRBV7-8
CASSGAAGWSPLHF